These 22 T cell receptor beta chains originate from one sample sequenced in a study of cytomegalovirus exposure and HLA in healthy donors. It was with 60 Vbeta and 13 Jbeta primers that the PCR ran. The protocol was immunoSEQ multiplex PCR, while the TCRdb copy is restricted to in-frame clones and leaves out a portion. The sample carries 84,000 or so clones, more than 70% recorded once. Material: PBMCs. These receptors were obtained from a man aged 30-40 years in good health and CMV-seronegative.

The V call is TRBV27, the J call TRBJ2-1; no clear D gene. This CDR3 region has 15 residues. Trimming left V 0 bases short and J 2 bases short, with 8 bases between. In germline, CDR1 is MNHEY, CDR2 SMNVEV (reference sequence). The DNA for the CDR3 is TGTGCCAGCAGTTTATCCATAGACACCTACAATGAGCAGTTCTTC. It is translated as CASSLSIDTYNEQFF.

V usage is TRBV7-6 and J usage is TRBJ2-3, with D uncertain. This CDR3 is 12 amino acids long. V was shortened by 1 base and J by 4 bases, with 3 bases between the two germline ends. From germline, CDR1 is SGHVS and CDR2 FNYEAQ. CDR3 DNA: TGTGCCAGCAGCTTAGGAGCAGATACGCAGTATTTT. This gives the protein CASSLGADTQYF.

The genes are TRBV4-2 and TRBJ2-5; TRBD2 aligns across 7 bases. Germline V gene sequence: CDR1 LGHNA, CDR2 YNFKEQ. V gave up 0 bases and J gave up 2 bases; unmatched junction bases: 6. CDR3 length equals 16 residues. CDR3 in DNA: TGTGCCAGCAGCCAAGATGAGCTAGCGGAGCAAGAGACCCAGTACTTC. Amino acids: CASSQDELAEQETQYF.

This clone turned up a few times. The sample contains more than one DNA sequence encoding this CDR3. V is TRBV30 and J is TRBJ2-5, with D possibly matching TRBD2 (6 bases). CDR1 is GTSNPN, CDR2 SVGIG, per germline (reference sequence). The CDR3 extends over 13 amino acids. Deletions cut 0 bases from V and 1 base from J, with 6 bases between. The CDR3 is CAWSVGGQETQYF. The DNA of the CDR3 is TGTGCCTGGAGTGTGGGGGGCCAAGAGACCCAGTACTTC.

The V call is TRBV2, the J call TRBJ1-6; maybe TRBD1 (6 bases). Germline CDR1 reads SNHLY; CDR2 reads FYNNEI. CDR3 length: 14 amino acids. The V and J ends lost 7 bases and 13 bases respectively, with 20 bases between them. The CDR3 sequence: CASTREGGPLPLHF. The CDR3 coding sequence is TGTGCCAGCACCAGGGAAGGGGGACCTCTTCCCCTCCACTTT. Combining the CDR3 with reference TRBV2 and TRBJ1-6 gives the whole variable domain EPEVTQTPSHQVTQMGQEVILRCVPISNHLYFYWYRQILGQKVEFLVSFYNNEISEKSEIFDDQFSVERPDGSNFTLKIRSTKLEDSAMYFCASTREGGPLPLHFGNGTRLTVT.

The chain uses TRBV19 and TRBJ2-1; D might be TRBD2 (5 bases). The CDR3 has 15 residues. Per the germline V gene, CDR1 is LNHDA and CDR2 is SQIVND (reference sequence). Trimming removed 0 bases at V and 9 bases at J, with 15 bases between. The CDR3, as DNA: TGTGCCAGTAGTATAGATATTGTGGTAGCGCCTGAGCAGTTCTTC. It is translated as CASSIDIVVAPEQFF.

V usage is TRBV9 and J usage is TRBJ2-2, with 7 bases lining up with TRBD1. The CDR3 is 15 amino acids. Germline lookup yields CDR1 SGDLS and CDR2 YYNGEE. V lost 6 bases, J lost 5 bases, and 10 bases stayed unmatched. CDR3 protein: CASKGNRGGTGELFF. The DNA for the CDR3 is TGTGCCAGCAAGGGAAACAGGGGCGGTACCGGGGAGCTGTTTTTT.

V usage is TRBV5-8 and J usage is TRBJ2-1; possibly TRBD2 for D (6 bases). CDR3 length: 15 residues. Germline loops: CDR1 SGHTS, CDR2 YDEGEE. V was shortened by 5 bases and J by 7 bases, with 19 bases between the two germline ends. The CDR3 reads CASRGGVADLNEQFF. The CDR3, as DNA: TGTGCCAGCAGGGGTGGTGTAGCGGACCTAAATGAGCAGTTCTTC.

The table lists this clone with a few counts. The gene calls are TRBV5-1 and TRBJ2-7, with 7 bases that match TRBD1. Trimming cost V 2 bases and J 5 bases; bases outside gene matches: 7. The germline gives CDR1 SGHRS, CDR2 YFSETQ. This CDR3 has 14 residues. CDR3 nucleotides: TGCGCCAGCAGCTTTGGTACAGGGGCCCACGAGCAGTACTTC. Its translation is CASSFGTGAHEQYF.

This sequence joins TRBV5-1 and TRBJ2-3, with 12 bases fitting TRBD2. V shed 6 bases, J shed 4 bases, and the junction held 6 bases outside the gene matches. The germline gives CDR1 SGHRS, CDR2 YFSETQ. The CDR3 covers 15 residues. The CDR3 sequence: CASNLLAGGSDTQYF. Written as DNA, the CDR3 is TGCGCCAGCAACCTACTAGCGGGAGGCTCAGATACGCAGTATTTT.

The rearrangement links TRBV5-1 to TRBJ2-1; 7 positions match TRBD1. CDR1 is SGHRS, CDR2 YFSETQ, per germline. This CDR3 is 14 amino acids long. V trimming: 3 bases; J trimming: 8 bases; junction bases outside the gene matches: 8. The CDR3 loop is CASSYGQAWDEQFF. For the CDR3, the DNA is TGCGCCAGCAGCTACGGACAGGCTTGGGATGAGCAGTTCTTC.

This clone was detected only once. This rearrangement joins TRBV5-1 to TRBJ1-4; 9 nucleotides align to TRBD1. The germline V gene has CDR1 SGHRS and CDR2 YFSETQ. This CDR3 region has 15 residues. J lost 8 bases, V lost 0 bases, and 5 bases had no gene match. The CDR3 sequence: CASSLGDRVGEKLFF. For the CDR3, the DNA is TGCGCCAGCAGCTTGGGGGACAGGGTTGGGGAAAAACTGTTTTTT.

This clone has a handful of counts. The J gene is TRBJ2-1, the V gene TRBV7-9; 7 nucleotides match TRBD1. Germline CDR1 is SEHNR and CDR2 is FQNEAQ (reference sequence). The length of the CDR3 is 14 residues. V trimming: 6 bases; J trimming: 0 bases; junction bases outside the gene matches: 2. CDR3 sequence reads: CASRRDSSYNEQFF. The CDR3 DNA follows: TGTGCCAGCAGACGGGACAGCTCCTACAATGAGCAGTTCTTC.

The chain joins TRBV28 to TRBJ1-2, with unresolved D. The germline V gene has CDR1 MDHEN and CDR2 SYDVKM. The CDR3 length is 11 residues. V was shortened by 10 bases and J by 2 bases, with 8 bases between the two germline ends. The CDR3 sequence is CATTQNYGYTF. As DNA, the CDR3 is TGTGCCACCACACAGAACTATGGCTACACCTTC.

This chain links TRBV7-9 with TRBJ1-1; 9 bases match TRBD1. With V trimmed by 6 bases and J by 3 bases, 5 bases remained unmatched. The CDR3 contains 14 residues. Germline CDR1 reads SEHNR; CDR2 reads FQNEAQ (reference sequence). The chain's CDR3 is CASSTGQGYTEAFF. In nucleotides, the CDR3 is TGTGCCAGCAGTACAGGACAGGGGTACACTGAAGCTTTCTTT. The whole variable domain, remainder taken from reference TRBV7-9 and TRBJ1-1, is DTGVSQNPRHKITKRGQNVTFRCDPISEHNRLYWYRQTLGQGPEFLTYFQNEAQLEKSRLLSDRFSAERPKGSFSTLEIQRTEQGDSAMYLCASSTGQGYTEAFFGQGTRLTVV.

Of note for this clone: The same CDR3 is also encoded by other DNA sequences in this sample. This chain joins TRBV5-4 and TRBJ2-2; D unresolved. Trimming cost V 0 bases and J 6 bases, with 9 bases left between them. This CDR3 spans 14 amino acids. Germline loops: CDR1 SGHNT, CDR2 YYREEE (reference sequence). The CDR3 here is CASSLGVSAGELFF. Written as DNA, the CDR3 is TGTGCCAGCAGCTTGGGTGTATCGGCCGGGGAGCTGTTTTTT.

This chain connects TRBV6-6 to TRBJ1-5; maybe TRBD1 (6 bases). From germline, CDR1 is MNHNY and CDR2 SVGAGI (reference sequence). V was clipped by 2 bases and J by 2 bases, with 13 bases between them. The CDR3 extends over 16 amino acids. The CDR3 DNA reads as TGTGCCAGCAGTTACCGGGAACAGGGCGGCAATCAGCCCCAGCATTTT. Protein sequence: CASSYREQGGNQPQHF.

The rearrangement uses TRBV6-5 and TRBJ1-2; 8 nucleotides match TRBD1. The germline CDR1 and CDR2 sequences are MNHEY and SVGAGI. V lost 2 bases and J lost 8; bases outside the gene matches: 4. This CDR3 region has 13 residues. The CDR3 nucleotides read TGTGCCAGCAGTTACGACAGGGGTTGGGGCTACACCTTC. Its translation is CASSYDRGWGYTF.

The V call is TRBV7-9, the J call TRBJ2-5; D perhaps matches TRBD2 (5 bases). This CDR3 is built from 16 residues. V gave up 5 bases and J gave up 5 bases, with 21 bases separating them. Germline CDR1 is SEHNR and CDR2 is FQNEAQ (reference sequence). The DNA for the CDR3 is TGTGCCAGCAGCATTAGCGATCTGGGGTCGCGGGAGACCCAGTACTTC. The encoded protein is CASSISDLGSRETQYF.

This chain uses TRBV28 with TRBJ2-7; 12 bases line up with TRBD2. The CDR3 is made up of 16 amino acids. J was trimmed by 5 bases and V by 2 bases; bases with no gene match: 7. Per germline, CDR1 MDHEN and CDR2 SYDVKM. The DNA of the CDR3 is TGTGCCAGCAGTTTACGCGGACTAGCGGGATATAACGAGCAGTACTTC. The encoded protein is CASSLRGLAGYNEQYF. The full variable domain, in which reference TRBV28 and TRBJ2-7 provide the parts outside the CDR3, is DVKVTQSSRYLVKRTGEKVFLECVQDMDHENMFWYRQDPGLGLRLIYFSYDVKMKEKGDIPEGYSVSREKKERFSLILESASTNQTSMYLCASSLRGLAGYNEQYFGPGTRLTVT.

V is TRBV2 and J is TRBJ2-5; the match to TRBD2 covers 10 bases. The DNA end lines up better with TRBJ2-7; the J call may be wrong. Germline lookup yields CDR1 SNHLY and CDR2 FYNNEI. This CDR3 contains 22 residues. CDR3: CASSDAADLLSGGALSAYEQYF. The CDR3 nucleotides read TGTGCCAGCAGTGACGCGGCAGATCTCTTGAGCGGGGGGGCCTTATCCGCCTACGAGCAGTACTTC.

V and J are TRBV25-1 and TRBJ2-4; maybe TRBD2 (6 bases). Germline loops: CDR1 MGHDK, CDR2 SYGVNS. V lost 4 bases and J lost 5, with 24 bases in between. The CDR3 length is 18 residues. The CDR3 region has the DNA TGTGCCAGCAGTGCTACTCTCGGGAAGGGAGGCCTCCAAAACATTCAGTACTTC. This gives the protein CASSATLGKGGLQNIQYF.